Shown below are 30 T cell receptor beta chains from a single sample sequenced in a study of blood T cell repertoires in COVID-19. Assay: immunoSEQ multiplex PCR; the TCRdb copy retains only in-frame clones and omits some. Of approximately 220,000 clones listed, over 70% are singletons. Input material: peripheral blood. These receptor sequences come from a woman at least 80 years old with acute or convalescent COVID-19.

This clone has only a few counts. J is TRBJ2-7 and V is TRBV5-1; D unclear. Per germline, CDR1 SGHRS and CDR2 YFSETQ. The CDR3 is 13 residues long. Trimming took 0 bases from V and 1 from J, leaving 5 bases between them. CDR3 sequence reads: CASSLGQSYEQYF. The CDR3 region has the DNA TGCGCCAGCAGCTTGGGGCAGTCCTACGAGCAGTACTTC. Together with reference TRBV5-1 and TRBJ2-7, the CDR3 gives the full variable domain: KAGVTQTPRYLIKTRGQQVTLSCSPISGHRSVSWYQQTPGQGLQFLFEYFSETQRNKGNFPGRFSGRQFSNSRSEMNVSTLELGDSALYLCASSLGQSYEQYFGPGTRLTVT.

The chain recombines TRBV28 with TRBJ1-5, with D possibly TRBD1 on 6 matching bases. CDR3 size: 16 residues. In germline, CDR1 is MDHEN, CDR2 SYDVKM. V was pared by 6 bases and J by 8 bases, with 23 bases between. Here the CDR3 reads CASRAPGALAQKPQHF. The CDR3 nucleotides read TGTGCCAGCAGGGCTCCAGGGGCCCTGGCCCAAAAGCCCCAGCATTTT.

The chain combines TRBV4-2 with TRBJ2-1; 7 bases fit TRBD1. V lost 0 bases and J lost 12; bases outside the gene matches: 8. The CDR3 covers 14 residues. CDR1 and CDR2 from the germline V gene are LGHNA and YNFKEQ. CDR3 region: CASSQDARGGRQFF. The CDR3 DNA reads TGTGCCAGCAGCCAAGACGCGCGAGGGGGCCGGCAGTTCTTC.

The V and J genes are TRBV28 and TRBJ2-1; 7 bases line up with TRBD1. This CDR3 is 15 amino acids long. V gave up 5 bases and J gave up 2 bases; unmatched junction bases: 6. Per germline, CDR1 MDHEN and CDR2 SYDVKM. The CDR3, as DNA: TGTGCCAGCAGTCCCTCAGGGGGAACCTACAATGAGCAGTTCTTC. Translated: CASSPSGGTYNEQFF.

The V gene is TRBV2, the J gene TRBJ1-3; D unclear. CDR1 and CDR2 from the germline V gene are SNHLY and FYNNEI. The CDR3 runs 14 residues. V lost 4 bases and J lost 3, with 10 bases in between. CDR3 loop: CASSVSRGGNTIYF. CDR3 nucleotides: TGTGCCAGCAGTGTTTCACGGGGTGGAAACACCATATATTTT.

The chain recombines TRBV28 with TRBJ1-2; 7 nucleotides match TRBD1. Germline values: CDR1 MDHEN, CDR2 SYDVKM. V was pared by 6 bases and J by 7 bases, with 14 bases of the junction left unmatched. CDR3 length: 15 amino acids. CDR3 nucleotide sequence: TGTGCCAGCAGCTGGGGAGACCGGGACAGCTTTGGCTACACCTTC. Translating gives CASSWGDRDSFGYTF.

This chain uses TRBV5-6 with TRBJ1-5; 7 bases agree with TRBD1. The CDR3 has 15 amino acids. The V gene's germline CDR1 is SGHDT and CDR2 YYEEEE. V lost 1 base and J lost 5; bases outside the gene matches: 6. The CDR3 reads CASSLRQGVDQPQHF. CDR3 coding DNA: TGTGCCAGCAGCTTGAGGCAGGGGGTAGATCAGCCCCAGCATTTT.

The chain uses TRBV30 and TRBJ1-1, with D perhaps TRBD1 (5 bases). This CDR3 spans 13 amino acids. Germline lookup yields CDR1 GTSNPN and CDR2 SVGIG (reference sequence). V gave up 0 bases and J gave up 5 bases, with 10 bases separating them. CDR3 loop: CAWSVSQGTEAFF. For the CDR3, the DNA is TGTGCCTGGAGTGTCTCCCAGGGTACTGAAGCTTTCTTT.

The V and J genes are TRBV9 and TRBJ2-7; D ambiguous. The CDR3 is 11 amino acids. The germline V and J ends were trimmed by 5 bases and 3 bases, with 6 bases remaining between them. The germline CDR1 and CDR2 sequences are SGDLS and YYNGEE. In nucleotides, the CDR3 is TGTGCCAGCAGTCAGAACTACGAGCAGTACTTC. It encodes CASSQNYEQYF.

The chain links TRBV24-1 to TRBJ2-1; D gene unclear. CDR3 length: 15 amino acids. V lost 3 bases to trimming and J lost 5 bases, with 13 bases between them. Looked up from germline, CDR1 is KGHDR and CDR2 is SFDVKD. The CDR3 is CATSDRNSPNNEQFF. The CDR3 DNA is TGTGCCACCAGTGATAGGAACAGCCCGAACAATGAGCAGTTCTTC.

V usage is TRBV30 and J usage is TRBJ1-1, with 11 bases identical to TRBD1. V lost 1 base to trimming and J lost 3 bases; unmatched junction nucleotides: 4. From germline, CDR1 is GTSNPN and CDR2 SVGIG (reference sequence). The CDR3 contains 15 residues. In DNA form, the CDR3 reads TGTGCCTGGAGTGGGACAGGGGGCTTCGACACTGAAGCTTTCTTT. Translating it yields CAWSGTGGFDTEAFF.

This clone turned up a few times. The chain employs TRBV4-1 and TRBJ1-5; no definite D call. The CDR3 is 18 residues long. V was clipped by 0 bases and J by 1 base, with 16 bases between them. Germline loops: CDR1 MGHRA, CDR2 YSYEKL. As DNA, the CDR3 is TGCGCCAGCAGCCAAGATCCCTACGTCCTCGGGAGCAATCAGCCCCAGCATTTT. It is translated as CASSQDPYVLGSNQPQHF.

This clone was found many times. The chain couples TRBV6-6 to TRBJ2-4, with 13 nucleotides matching TRBD2. CDR3 size: 16 residues. Germline V gene sequence: CDR1 MNHNY, CDR2 SVGAGI (reference sequence). The V and J ends lost 5 bases and 6 bases, in that order; junction bases with no gene match: 7. In nucleotides, the CDR3 is TGTGCCAGCAGTACCGGACTAGCGGGAGCGGGAAACATTCAGTACTTC. Translating gives CASSTGLAGAGNIQYF.

As DNA, the CDR3 is TGTGCCAGCAGCCAGGGTAAGGGGACAGGGATAAGAAACACCATATATTTT. Its translation is CASSQGKGTGIRNTIYF. The rearrangement joins TRBV3-1 (or the pseudogene TRBV3-2) to TRBJ1-3; 9 bases are a match to TRBD1. CDR3 size: 17 residues. Germline values: CDR1 LGHDT, CDR2 YNNKEL (reference sequence). The junction had 11 bases not matched to a gene; V was cut back by 3 bases and J by 5 bases.

V usage is TRBV6-6 and J usage is TRBJ2-4, with TRBD1 matching 7 bases. Germline V gives CDR1 MNHNY, CDR2 SVGAGI (reference sequence). The CDR3 has 16 amino acids. V lost 6 bases and J lost 5; bases outside the gene matches: 13. The DNA of the CDR3 is TGTGCCAGCAGGTACCGGGACAGTACTCGTCAAAACATTCAGTACTTC. Residues: CASRYRDSTRQNIQYF.

The V gene is TRBV5-4, the J gene TRBJ2-1; TRBD2 might be the D (5 bases). Germline-derived CDR1 and CDR2 are SGHNT and YYREEE (reference sequence). V lost 3 bases and J 1 base, leaving 17 bases between the germline ends. The CDR3 loop spans 17 amino acids. The CDR3 spells CASSSRDPRFSYNEQFF. The DNA for the CDR3 is TGTGCCAGCAGCTCGAGGGATCCGCGGTTTTCCTACAATGAGCAGTTCTTC. The full variable domain, in which reference TRBV5-4 and TRBJ2-1 provide the parts outside the CDR3, is ETGVTQSPTHLIKTRGQQVTLRCSSQSGHNTVSWYQQALGQGPQFIFQYYREEENGRGNFPPRFSGLQFPNYSSELNVNALELDDSALYLCASSSRDPRFSYNEQFFGPGTRLTVL.

CDR3 sequence reads: CSAITGTNTEAFF. The CDR3 DNA reads TGCAGCGCTATTACAGGTACGAACACTGAAGCTTTCTTT. This chain connects TRBV29-1 to TRBJ1-1, with a weak D call TRBD1 (5 bases). The V end was cut by 7 bases, the J end by 1 base, with 13 bases between. CDR3 length: 13 amino acids. Germline V lookup: CDR1 SQVTM, CDR2 ANQGSEA.

CDR3 protein: CASREYGYSGGYTF. For the CDR3, the DNA is TGTGCCAGCAGGGAGTATGGGTATTCCGGTGGCTACACCTTC. The chain joins TRBV25-1 to TRBJ1-2; the D is unclear. Per the germline V gene, CDR1 is MGHDK and CDR2 is SYGVNS. This CDR3 has 14 residues. Trimming left V 6 bases short and J 7 bases short, with 18 bases between.

The rearrangement uses TRBV19 and TRBJ1-1; 9 bases line up with TRBD1. The CDR3 is 15 amino acids. Germline CDR1 is LNHDA and CDR2 is SQIVND (reference sequence). V shed 4 bases, J shed 5 bases, and the junction held 8 bases outside the gene matches. The CDR3 region is CASSKGTGLGTEAFF. CDR3 sequence (DNA): TGTGCCAGTAGTAAAGGGACAGGGTTGGGTACTGAAGCTTTCTTT.

The genes are TRBV5-1 and TRBJ2-7; TRBD1 matches 10 bases. V shed 1 base and J 6 bases; nucleotides not matched to a gene: 10. The CDR3 covers 16 residues. Germline CDR1 reads SGHRS; CDR2 reads YFSETQ. This CDR3 is CASSLFGTGELGEQYF. CDR3 DNA: TGCGCCAGCAGCTTGTTTGGGACAGGGGAGTTAGGCGAGCAGTACTTC.

The chain recombines TRBV10-1 with TRBJ1-1; maybe TRBD1 (6 bases). V shed 11 bases and J shed 1 base, with 20 bases lying between them. This CDR3 spans 15 amino acids. Germline V gene lookup returns CDR1 WNHNN and CDR2 SYGVQD (reference sequence). The CDR3 loop reads CADFPPGQENTEAFF. Written as DNA, the CDR3 is TGCGCCGACTTCCCCCCGGGACAAGAGAACACTGAAGCTTTCTTT.

This chain uses TRBV15 with TRBJ2-7, with 7 bases lining up with TRBD2. This CDR3 has 16 residues. Germline assignment: CDR1 LNHNV and CDR2 YYDKDF (reference sequence). Trimming took 5 bases from V and 0 from J; bases not matched to a gene: 10. The CDR3 DNA is TGTGCCACCAGCGGTCAGAGCGGGGCGAGCTCCTACGAGCAGTACTTC. Translated, it gives CATSGQSGASSYEQYF.

The CDR3 DNA sequence: TGTGCCAGCAGCCAGGGACTAGCGGGGGGAACAGATACGCAGTATTTT. It is translated as CASSQGLAGGTDTQYF. The V call is TRBV2, the J call TRBJ2-3; TRBD2 agrees at 15 bases. Germline V gene sequence: CDR1 SNHLY, CDR2 FYNNEI. J was trimmed by 3 bases and V by 6 bases; bases with no gene match: 4. The CDR3 covers 16 residues.

This chain connects TRBV7-2 to TRBJ2-1; TRBD1 might be the D (5 bases). Trimming removed 5 bases at V and 2 bases at J, with 10 bases between. CDR1 is SGHTA, CDR2 FQGNSA, per germline. This CDR3 contains 14 residues. DNA of the CDR3: TGTGCCAGCAGCCCCCCAGGGACCTACAATGAGCAGTTCTTC. Its protein is CASSPPGTYNEQFF.

CDR3 sequence (DNA): TGCAGCGTTGAAGCTTTCTGGACAGGGGCGTCCTACGAGCAGTACTTC. Protein product: CSVEAFWTGASYEQYF. This chain joins TRBV29-1 and TRBJ2-7, with 9 nucleotides matching TRBD1. This CDR3 spans 16 amino acids. V trimming: 1 base; J trimming: 1 base; junction bases outside the gene matches: 8. The germline CDR1 and CDR2 sequences are SQVTM and ANQGSEA.

This chain joins TRBV7-3 and TRBJ2-1; TRBD2 is a possible D gene (5 bases). Trimming removed 5 bases at V and 7 bases at J, with 15 bases between. CDR1 and CDR2 from the germline V gene are SGHTA and FQGTGA. The length of the CDR3 is 14 residues. This chain's CDR3 is CASSPLGGRNEQFF. As DNA, the CDR3 is TGTGCCAGCAGCCCCCTAGGAGGACGGAATGAGCAGTTCTTC.

This clone was seen only once. The V gene is TRBV6-5, the J gene TRBJ2-1; D might be TRBD1 (5 bases). The germline CDR1 and CDR2 sequences are MNHEY and SVGAGI. This CDR3 has 14 residues. The V end lost 4 bases, the J end lost 6 bases, and 13 bases lay between the germline ends. CDR3 sequence reads: CASSSRGKGNEQFF. As DNA, the CDR3 is TGTGCCAGCAGTTCAAGGGGAAAGGGCAATGAGCAGTTCTTC.

The rearrangement links TRBV3-1 (or the pseudogene TRBV3-2) to TRBJ2-5; 9 bases are shared with TRBD2. V shed 4 bases and J 5 bases; nucleotides not matched to a gene: 17. Germline V gene lookup returns CDR1 LGHDT and CDR2 YNNKEL (reference sequence). CDR3 length equals 18 residues. The CDR3 region is CASSLPKRGASLIETQYF. The CDR3 nucleotides read TGTGCCAGCAGCCTACCCAAGCGGGGGGCCTCCCTGATTGAGACCCAGTACTTC.

The chain carries TRBV28 and TRBJ1-4; 8 nucleotides align to TRBD1. This CDR3 contains 15 residues. Losses at the gene ends were 5 bases for V and 8 bases for J; bases not matched to a gene: 10. Germline V gene lookup returns CDR1 MDHEN and CDR2 SYDVKM. The CDR3 region has the DNA TGTGCCAGCAGTCTCGGACAGGGTGATAGGGAAAAACTGTTTTTT. Its protein is CASSLGQGDREKLFF.

Regarding this clone: The junction and the germline gene differ at one end; a read error may be behind it. The chain's CDR3 is CASTEVAGGRINTGELFF. The CDR3 nucleotides read TGTGCCAGCACTGAAGTAGCGGGAGGGCGTATAAACACCGGGGAGCTGTTTTTT. The chain uses TRBV2 and TRBJ2-2, with TRBD2 matching over 11 bases. CDR3 size: 18 residues. Germline V gene data show CDR1 as SNHLY and CDR2 as FYNNEI.